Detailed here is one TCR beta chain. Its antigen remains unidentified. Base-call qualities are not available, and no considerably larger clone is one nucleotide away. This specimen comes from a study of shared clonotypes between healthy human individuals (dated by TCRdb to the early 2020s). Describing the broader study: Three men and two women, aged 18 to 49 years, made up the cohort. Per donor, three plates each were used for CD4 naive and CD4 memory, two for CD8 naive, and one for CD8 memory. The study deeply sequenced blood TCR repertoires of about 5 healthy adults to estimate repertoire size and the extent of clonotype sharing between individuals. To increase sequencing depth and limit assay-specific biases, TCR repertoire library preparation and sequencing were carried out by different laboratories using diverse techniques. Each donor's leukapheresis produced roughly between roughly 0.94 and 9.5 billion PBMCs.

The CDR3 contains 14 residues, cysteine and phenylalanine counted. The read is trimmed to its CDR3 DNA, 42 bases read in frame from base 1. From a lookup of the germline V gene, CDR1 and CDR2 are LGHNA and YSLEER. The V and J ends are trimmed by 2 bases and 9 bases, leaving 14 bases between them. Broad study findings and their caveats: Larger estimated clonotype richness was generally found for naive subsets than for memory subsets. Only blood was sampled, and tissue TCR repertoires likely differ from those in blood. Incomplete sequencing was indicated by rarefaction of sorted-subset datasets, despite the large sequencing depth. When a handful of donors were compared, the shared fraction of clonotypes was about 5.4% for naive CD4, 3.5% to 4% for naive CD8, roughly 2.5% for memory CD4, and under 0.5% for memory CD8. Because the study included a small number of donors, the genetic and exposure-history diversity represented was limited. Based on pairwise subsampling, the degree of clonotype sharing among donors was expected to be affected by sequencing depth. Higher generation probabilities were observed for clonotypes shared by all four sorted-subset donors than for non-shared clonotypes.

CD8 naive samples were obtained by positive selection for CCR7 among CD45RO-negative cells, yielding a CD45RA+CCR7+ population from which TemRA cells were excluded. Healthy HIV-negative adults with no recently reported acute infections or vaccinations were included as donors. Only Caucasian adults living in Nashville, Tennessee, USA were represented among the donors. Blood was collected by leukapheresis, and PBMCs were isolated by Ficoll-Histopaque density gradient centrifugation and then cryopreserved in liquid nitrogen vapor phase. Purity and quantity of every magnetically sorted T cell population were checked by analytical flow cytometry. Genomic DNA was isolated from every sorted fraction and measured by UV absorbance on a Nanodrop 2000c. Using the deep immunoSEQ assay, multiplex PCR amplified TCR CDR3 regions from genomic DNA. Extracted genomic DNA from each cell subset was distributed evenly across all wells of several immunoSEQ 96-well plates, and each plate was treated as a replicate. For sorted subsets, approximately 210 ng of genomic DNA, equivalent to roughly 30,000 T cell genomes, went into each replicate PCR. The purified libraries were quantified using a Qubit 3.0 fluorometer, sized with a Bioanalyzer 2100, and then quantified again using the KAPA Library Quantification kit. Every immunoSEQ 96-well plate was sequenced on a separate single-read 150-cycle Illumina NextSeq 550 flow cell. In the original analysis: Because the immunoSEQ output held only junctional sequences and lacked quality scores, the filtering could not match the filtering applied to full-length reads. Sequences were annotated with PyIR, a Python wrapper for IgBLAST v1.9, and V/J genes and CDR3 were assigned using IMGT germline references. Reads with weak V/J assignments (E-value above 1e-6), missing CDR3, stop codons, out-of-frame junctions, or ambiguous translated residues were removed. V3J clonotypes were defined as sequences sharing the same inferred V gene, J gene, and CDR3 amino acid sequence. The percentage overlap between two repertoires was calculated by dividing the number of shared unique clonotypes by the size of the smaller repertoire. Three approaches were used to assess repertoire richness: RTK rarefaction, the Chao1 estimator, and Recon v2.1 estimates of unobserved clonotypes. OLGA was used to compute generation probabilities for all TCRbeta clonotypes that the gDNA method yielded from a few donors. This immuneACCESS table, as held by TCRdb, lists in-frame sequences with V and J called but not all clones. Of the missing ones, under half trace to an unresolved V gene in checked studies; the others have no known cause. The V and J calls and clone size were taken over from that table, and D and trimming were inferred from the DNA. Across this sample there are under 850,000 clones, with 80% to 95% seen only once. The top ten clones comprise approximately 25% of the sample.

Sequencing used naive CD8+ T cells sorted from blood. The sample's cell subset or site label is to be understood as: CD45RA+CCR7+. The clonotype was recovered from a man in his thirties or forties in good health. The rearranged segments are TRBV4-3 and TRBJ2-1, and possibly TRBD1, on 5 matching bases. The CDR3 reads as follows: CASSQIVDQGEQFF. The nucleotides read TGCGCCAGCAGCCAAATAGTGGACCAGGGTGAGCAGTTCTTC.